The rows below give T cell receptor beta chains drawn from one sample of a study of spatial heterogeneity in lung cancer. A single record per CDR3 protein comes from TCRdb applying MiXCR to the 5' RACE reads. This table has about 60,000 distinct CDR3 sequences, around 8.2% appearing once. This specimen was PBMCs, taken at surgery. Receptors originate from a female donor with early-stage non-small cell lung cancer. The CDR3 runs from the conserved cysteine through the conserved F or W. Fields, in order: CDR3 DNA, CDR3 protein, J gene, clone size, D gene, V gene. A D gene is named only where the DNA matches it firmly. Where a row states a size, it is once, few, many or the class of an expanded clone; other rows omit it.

cdr3_nt: TGTGCCAGCAGCTTAAATGGGGGCTCTTTGAACACTGAAGCTTTCTTT; cdr3_aa: CASSLNGGSLNTEAFF; j_call: TRBJ1-1; clone_size: few; d_call: -; v_call: TRBV7-3
cdr3_nt: TGTGCCAGCAGGGACCCGGCTGCTGGCGGTGAGCAGTTCTTC; cdr3_aa: CASRDPAAGGEQFF; j_call: TRBJ2-1; clone_size: few; d_call: -; v_call: TRBV6-5
cdr3_nt: TGCGCCAGCAGCTTGGCAACAGGGAACACCGGGGAGCTGTTTTTT; cdr3_aa: CASSLATGNTGELFF; j_call: TRBJ2-2; clone_size: few; d_call: -; v_call: TRBV5-1
cdr3_nt: TGTGCCAGCACCAAAGGGGGGGCGAATTGGAATGAGCAGTTCTTC; cdr3_aa: CASTKGGANWNEQFF; j_call: TRBJ2-1; clone_size: many; d_call: -; v_call: TRBV28
cdr3_nt: TGTGCCAGCAGTCCCGACAGGGGGATGGAGACCCAGTACTTC; cdr3_aa: CASSPDRGMETQYF; j_call: TRBJ2-5; clone_size: few; d_call: TRBD1; v_call: TRBV5-4
cdr3_nt: TGTGCCAGCACTACGACAGGGACAAACATTCAGTACTTC; cdr3_aa: CASTTTGTNIQYF; j_call: TRBJ2-4; clone_size: -; d_call: TRBD1; v_call: TRBV6-5
cdr3_nt: TGTGCCAGCAGCTTACAGTACGGGGGCCTCCTCACTGAAGCTTTCTTT; cdr3_aa: CASSLQYGGLLTEAFF; j_call: TRBJ1-1; clone_size: many; d_call: -; v_call: TRBV11-2
cdr3_nt: TGTGCCAGCAGTTTAACACCCATCAGCACAGATACGCAGTATTTT; cdr3_aa: CASSLTPISTDTQYF; j_call: TRBJ2-3; clone_size: -; d_call: -; v_call: TRBV12-3/TRBV12-4
cdr3_nt: TGTGCCAGCAGCACTCAGGCGCACTATGGCTACACCTTC; cdr3_aa: CASSTQAHYGYTF; j_call: TRBJ1-2; clone_size: many; d_call: -; v_call: TRBV7-9
cdr3_nt: TGTGCCAGCAGTCCCCCGGACAGGCCGGGGGAGACCCAGTACTTC; cdr3_aa: CASSPPDRPGETQYF; j_call: TRBJ2-5; clone_size: many; d_call: TRBD1; v_call: TRBV28
cdr3_nt: TGTGCCAGCGCCACGGGACTTACCTCTGGAAACACCATATATTTT; cdr3_aa: CASATGLTSGNTIYF; j_call: TRBJ1-3; clone_size: few; d_call: -; v_call: TRBV3-1
cdr3_nt: TGTGCCAGCAGGCGGACAGGAAGCAAGCTTGAAGCTTTCTTT; cdr3_aa: CASRRTGSKLEAFF; j_call: TRBJ1-1; clone_size: many; d_call: TRBD1; v_call: TRBV3-1
cdr3_nt: TGCAGTGTTGGTAGCGGGAGGCATCTCGACGAGCAGTACTTC; cdr3_aa: CSVGSGRHLDEQYF; j_call: TRBJ2-7; clone_size: few; d_call: TRBD2; v_call: TRBV20-1
cdr3_nt: TGTGCCAGCAGTCCCGCCGGACAGGGAGGTAACCAAGAGACCCAGTACTTC; cdr3_aa: CASSPAGQGGNQETQYF; j_call: TRBJ2-5; clone_size: few; d_call: TRBD1; v_call: TRBV28
cdr3_nt: TGTGCCAGCAGTCCTCAGGGGCTACCTAATGAAAAACTGTTTTTT; cdr3_aa: CASSPQGLPNEKLFF; j_call: TRBJ1-4; clone_size: few; d_call: -; v_call: TRBV7-9
cdr3_nt: TGTGCCAGCAGCTCCGGTGTTTGGCAGCCCCAGCATTTT; cdr3_aa: CASSSGVWQPQHF; j_call: TRBJ1-5; clone_size: many; d_call: -; v_call: TRBV7-9
cdr3_nt: TGTGCCAGCAGCCGCGGACAGGGGGCAAACACTGAAGCTTTCTTT; cdr3_aa: CASSRGQGANTEAFF; j_call: TRBJ1-1; clone_size: many; d_call: TRBD1; v_call: TRBV7-6
cdr3_nt: TGTGCCAGCAGCTTTAGGGGGGAGACTTCCCGATCCGAGCAGTTCTTC; cdr3_aa: CASSFRGETSRSEQFF; j_call: TRBJ2-1; clone_size: -; d_call: -; v_call: TRBV11-2
cdr3_nt: TGTGCCAGCAGCCAAGCGGCAGCCGAAAAACTGTTTTTT; cdr3_aa: CASSQAAAEKLFF; j_call: TRBJ1-4; clone_size: many; d_call: -; v_call: TRBV3-1
cdr3_nt: TGTGCCAGCAGCCGAGACGGGTTTGGTTCTGCGGGAAACACCATATATTTT; cdr3_aa: CASSRDGFGSAGNTIYF; j_call: TRBJ1-3; clone_size: many; d_call: -; v_call: TRBV7-6
cdr3_nt: TGCGCCAGCAGCCTCATGGACAGGGGGAGCACAGATACGCAGTATTTT; cdr3_aa: CASSLMDRGSTDTQYF; j_call: TRBJ2-3; clone_size: -; d_call: TRBD1; v_call: TRBV5-1
cdr3_nt: TGTGCCAGTAGTATCTCCGGCCCGAACACCGGGGAGCTGTTTTTT; cdr3_aa: CASSISGPNTGELFF; j_call: TRBJ2-2; clone_size: few; d_call: -; v_call: TRBV19